The 24 T cell receptor beta chains presented below share a single source sample, sequenced in a study of shared clonotypes between healthy human individuals. TCRdb's copy holds only in-frame clones and misses some; the assay was immunoSEQ multiplex PCR. This sample yields a few million clones, of which about 92% are seen a single time; 0.3% to 0.4% belongs to the top ten. The sequenced sample was naive CD4+ T cells from PBMCs. Subset in this sample: CD45RA+ positively selected. These receptors were taken from a man younger than 35 in good health. Some clones in this sample may be carry-over from other donors' samples.

The V and J genes are TRBV28 and TRBJ1-1; tentatively, D is TRBD1 (6 bases). There are 15 residues in the CDR3. V shed 4 bases and J shed 4 bases, with 16 bases lying between them. In germline, CDR1 is MDHEN, CDR2 SYDVKM. The CDR3 loop is CASSSPTGLSTEAFF. The CDR3 nucleotides are TGTGCCAGCAGTTCCCCGACAGGTTTGAGCACTGAAGCTTTCTTT.

The chain links TRBV29-1 to TRBJ1-5; a possible D gene is TRBD1 (5 bases). Germline CDR1 and CDR2: SQVTM and ANQGSEA. V lost 4 bases, J lost 5 bases, and 18 bases lay in between. This CDR3 comprises 15 residues. CDR3 DNA sequence: TGCAGCGTTGCCTCGGGACTTATCGGGGATCAGCCCCAGCATTTT. It specifies CSVASGLIGDQPQHF.

The genes are TRBV11-3 and TRBJ2-2; D not certain. CDR3 length: 15 amino acids. V lost 4 bases to trimming and J lost 0 bases, with 9 bases between them. Germline V gives CDR1 SGHNT, CDR2 YENEEA. This CDR3 is CASSWEGSNTGELFF. In nucleotides, the CDR3 is TGTGCCAGCAGCTGGGAAGGTTCGAACACCGGGGAGCTGTTTTTT.

This clone was counted a single time. This chain connects TRBV7-8 to TRBJ2-3, with TRBD2 matching over 12 bases. Trimming at V came to 4 bases and at J to 2 bases, leaving 1 base not matched to a gene. Per the germline V gene, CDR1 is SGHVS and CDR2 is FQNEAQ. The length of the CDR3 is 15 residues. The CDR3 nucleotides are TGTGCCAGCAGCTGGACTAGCGGGGACACAGATACGCAGTATTTT. This sequence encodes CASSWTSGDTDTQYF.

V gene TRBV5-1 combines with J gene TRBJ1-4; weak D call: TRBD1 (6 bases). The germline V gene encodes CDR1 SGHRS and CDR2 YFSETQ. The CDR3 consists of 16 residues. Trimming pared 2 bases from V and 8 bases from J, leaving 19 bases between. DNA of the CDR3: TGCGCCAGCAGCTTACGGGAACAGGGTAGTAGGGAAAAACTGTTTTTT. It encodes CASSLREQGSREKLFF.

The CDR3 region has the DNA TGTGCCAGCAGAAACCGGGCTTTTTCTTCCTACAATGAGCAGTTCTTC. Translating gives CASRNRAFSSYNEQFF. J is TRBJ2-1 and V is TRBV28; no definite D call. CDR1 is MDHEN and CDR2 is SYDVKM in the germline V gene. The V end lost 6 bases, the J end lost 1 base, and 16 bases lay between the germline ends. This CDR3 has 16 residues.

V is TRBV28 and J is TRBJ1-2; 8 positions agree with TRBD1. The ends lost 2 bases at V and 8 bases at J; junction bases unmatched: 10. There are 15 residues in the CDR3. Germline CDR1 is MDHEN and CDR2 is SYDVKM. In nucleotides, the CDR3 is TGTGCCAGCAGTTTACCCCGAGGACAGGGCCGGGGCTACACCTTC. This sequence encodes CASSLPRGQGRGYTF.

Regarding this clone: The identical CDR3 is also encoded by other nucleotide sequences in the sample. The J gene is TRBJ1-2, the V gene TRBV30; weak D call: TRBD1 (5 bases). Per germline, CDR1 GTSNPN and CDR2 SVGIG (reference sequence). Trimming took off 1 base at V and 4 bases at J, with 10 bases between the two ends. The CDR3 contains 13 residues. The CDR3 is CAWSAQGGYGYTF. In nucleotides, the CDR3 is TGTGCCTGGAGTGCTCAGGGAGGCTATGGCTACACCTTC.

The V gene is TRBV28, the J gene TRBJ2-3; 15 bases agree with TRBD2. There are 18 residues in the CDR3. The J segment lost 3 bases and the V segment lost 6 bases, leaving 10 bases of the junction unmatched. The germline gives CDR1 MDHEN, CDR2 SYDVKM. The CDR3 sequence is CASRGSGLAGGPTDTQYF. The CDR3 bases are TGTGCCAGCAGGGGGAGCGGACTAGCGGGAGGGCCGACAGATACGCAGTATTTT.

The chain carries TRBV18 and TRBJ2-1, with 16 nucleotides matching TRBD2. Germline V gives CDR1 KGHSH, CDR2 LQKENI. There are 16 residues in the CDR3. The trim removed 3 bases at V and 9 bases at J, leaving 5 bases unmatched. Here the CDR3 reads CASSPGTSGRAVEQFF. In DNA, the CDR3 is TGTGCCAGCTCACCTGGGACTAGCGGGAGGGCTGTTGAGCAGTTCTTC.

The CDR3 sequence is CASSFKSGTSVHEQFF. For the CDR3, the DNA is TGTGCCAGCAGTTTTAAGTCTGGGACTAGCGTGCATGAGCAGTTCTTC. J is TRBJ2-1 and V is TRBV27; 10 bases are shared with TRBD2. Germline lookup yields CDR1 MNHEY and CDR2 SMNVEV (reference sequence). The ends lost 3 bases at V and 8 bases at J; junction bases unmatched: 10. CDR3 length: 16 amino acids.

This clone came up once. The chain carries TRBV4-3 and TRBJ2-5; no firm D call. V was shortened by 0 bases and J by 5 bases, with 13 bases between the two germline ends. CDR3 length: 15 amino acids. CDR1 and CDR2 (germline): LGHNA, YSLEER. CDR3 sequence (DNA): TGCGCCAGCAGCCAAGATAGCCCATCCCCGGAGACCCAGTACTTC. Translated, it gives CASSQDSPSPETQYF.

This chain uses TRBV28 with TRBJ2-7; 10 bases are a match to TRBD2. The CDR3 is 16 amino acids. The germline CDR1 and CDR2 sequences are MDHEN and SYDVKM. The V and J ends lost 5 bases and 0 bases, in that order; junction bases with no gene match: 7. In DNA, the CDR3 is TGTGCCAGCAGTACCCGTCTAGCGGGAGCCTCCTACGAGCAGTACTTC. Translated, it gives CASSTRLAGASYEQYF.

The gene calls are TRBV2 and TRBJ2-5; D assignment may be TRBD1 or TRBD2 (6 bases each). CDR3 length: 17 residues. The germline CDR1 and CDR2 sequences are SNHLY and FYNNEI. The V gene lost 8 bases and the J gene lost 2 bases, with 24 bases spanning the gap. CDR3 loop: CASGRYAVGGPQETQYF. The CDR3, as DNA: TGTGCCAGCGGGCGTTATGCGGTCGGGGGCCCACAAGAGACCCAGTACTTC.

The chain carries TRBV27 and TRBJ2-5; 10 bases are a match to TRBD1. The germline gives CDR1 MNHEY, CDR2 SMNVEV (reference sequence). The CDR3 has 17 residues. V was clipped by 5 bases and J by 5 bases; unmatched bases: 14. The CDR3 nucleotides are TGTGCCAGCAGTGCCCGACAGGGGGCGATGTTGCGGGAGACCCAGTACTTC. Translated, it gives CASSARQGAMLRETQYF.

The rearrangement uses TRBV6-5 and TRBJ1-1; 7 bases are shared with TRBD1. The junction had 7 bases not matched to a gene; V was cut back by 8 bases and J by 1 base. This CDR3 comprises 14 residues. Germline values: CDR1 MNHEY, CDR2 SVGAGI. CDR3 sequence reads: CASAIRQGNTEAFF. The CDR3 nucleotides are TGTGCCAGCGCGATTCGACAGGGGAACACTGAAGCTTTCTTT.

V usage is TRBV28 and J usage is TRBJ2-2; D gene unclear. In germline, CDR1 is MDHEN, CDR2 SYDVKM. V was clipped by 6 bases and J by 1 base, with 12 bases between them. This CDR3 has 15 amino acids. The DNA for the CDR3 is TGTGCCAGCAGCCCGCCGACCAGGAACACCGGGGAGCTGTTTTTT. It specifies CASSPPTRNTGELFF.

This chain connects TRBV7-6 to TRBJ1-1, with TRBD1 matching 10 bases. This CDR3 has 18 amino acids. Germline CDR1 and CDR2: SGHVS and FNYEAQ. V shed 1 base and J 0 bases; nucleotides not matched to a gene: 8. The CDR3 coding sequence is TGTGCCAGCAGCTTAGTCCTGGACAGGGGGTCGGTGAACACTGAAGCTTTCTTT. Translated: CASSLVLDRGSVNTEAFF.

This clone has a single count. The CDR3 sequence is CASSEYNGIYQETQYF. CDR3 bases: TGTGCCAGCAGTGAATATAACGGAATCTACCAAGAGACCCAGTACTTC. This chain links TRBV25-1 with TRBJ2-5; D not certain. The CDR3 has 16 amino acids. V lost 0 bases to trimming and J lost 0 bases, with 11 bases between them. CDR1 is MGHDK, CDR2 SYGVNS, per germline. Filled out from reference TRBV25-1 and TRBJ2-5, the complete variable domain reads EADIYQTPRYLVIGTGKKITLECSQTMGHDKMYWYQQDPGMELHLIHYSYGVNSTEKGDLSSESTVSRIRTEHFPLTLESARPSHTSQYLCASSEYNGIYQETQYFGPGTRLLVL.

V is TRBV10-3 and J is TRBJ1-5, with a weak D call TRBD1 (5 bases). Germline V gene data show CDR1 as ENHRY and CDR2 as SYGVKD. The CDR3 has 13 residues. The V end was cut by 2 bases, the J end by 11 bases, with 13 bases between. The CDR3 nucleotides read TGTGCCATCAGTGAGACGGAGGGGCCGACCCAGCATTTT. Amino acid sequence: CAISETEGPTQHF.

This clone has only a few counts. V is TRBV7-9 and J is TRBJ1-1; D gene ambiguous. The V gene's germline CDR1 is SEHNR and CDR2 FQNEAQ (reference sequence). CDR3 size: 15 residues. Trimming shortened V by 1 base and J by 2 bases, and 11 bases separated the two germline ends. CDR3 sequence reads: CASSLGPVDNTEAFF. In nucleotides, the CDR3 is TGTGCCAGCAGCTTAGGGCCTGTGGATAACACTGAAGCTTTCTTT.

This chain connects TRBV27 to TRBJ2-7; 7 positions agree with TRBD1. The CDR3 is 15 residues long. CDR1 is MNHEY and CDR2 is SMNVEV in the germline V gene (reference sequence). Trimming cost V 6 bases and J 2 bases; bases outside gene matches: 10. CDR3 DNA sequence: TGTGCCAGCAGGAGAACCGGGACAGCAACCTACGAGCAGTACTTC. Amino acid sequence: CASRRTGTATYEQYF.

The J gene is TRBJ1-2, the V gene TRBV5-1; TRBD1 matches at 8 bases. V trimming: 2 bases; J trimming: 0 bases; junction bases outside the gene matches: 6. The CDR3 is 16 residues long. CDR1 SGHRS and CDR2 YFSETQ come from the germline V gene. DNA for the CDR3: TGCGCCAGCAGCTTTCAAGGACAGGGAACTAACTATGGCTACACCTTC. This sequence encodes CASSFQGQGTNYGYTF.

The chain carries TRBV6-5 and TRBJ1-4; 7 positions match TRBD1. CDR1 and CDR2 from the germline V gene are MNHEY and SVGAGI. With V trimmed by 2 bases and J by 6 bases, 3 bases remained unmatched. This CDR3 has 14 amino acids. The CDR3 DNA follows: TGTGCCAGCAGTTACGCGGGGACAGATGAAAAACTGTTTTTT. Translating gives CASSYAGTDEKLFF.